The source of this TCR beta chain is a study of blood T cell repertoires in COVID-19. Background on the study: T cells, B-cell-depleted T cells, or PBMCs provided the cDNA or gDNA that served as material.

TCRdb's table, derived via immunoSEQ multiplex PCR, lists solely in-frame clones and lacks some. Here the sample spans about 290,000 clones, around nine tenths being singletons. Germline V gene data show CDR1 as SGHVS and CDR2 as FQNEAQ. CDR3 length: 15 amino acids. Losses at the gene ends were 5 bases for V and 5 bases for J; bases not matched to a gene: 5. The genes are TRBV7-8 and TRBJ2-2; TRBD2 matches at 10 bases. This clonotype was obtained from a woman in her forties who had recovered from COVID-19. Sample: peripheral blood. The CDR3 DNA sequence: TGTGCCAGCAGCCGCCTAGCGGGAGCAACCGGGGAGCTGTTTTTT. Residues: CASSRLAGATGELFF.